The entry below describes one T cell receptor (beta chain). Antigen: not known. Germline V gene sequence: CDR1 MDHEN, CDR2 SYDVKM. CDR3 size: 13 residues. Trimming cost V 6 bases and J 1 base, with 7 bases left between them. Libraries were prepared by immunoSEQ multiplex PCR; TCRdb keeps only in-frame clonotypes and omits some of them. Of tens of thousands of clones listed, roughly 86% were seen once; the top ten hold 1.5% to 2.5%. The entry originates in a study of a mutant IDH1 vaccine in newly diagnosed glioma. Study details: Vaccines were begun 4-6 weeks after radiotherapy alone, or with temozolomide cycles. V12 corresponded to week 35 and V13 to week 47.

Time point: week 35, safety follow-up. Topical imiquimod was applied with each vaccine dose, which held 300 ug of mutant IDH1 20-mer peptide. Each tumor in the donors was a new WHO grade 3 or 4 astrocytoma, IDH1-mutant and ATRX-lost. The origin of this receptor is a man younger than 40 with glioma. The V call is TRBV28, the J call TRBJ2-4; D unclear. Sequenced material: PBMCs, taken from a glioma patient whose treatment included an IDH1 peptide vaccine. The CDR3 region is CASSTLAKNIQYF. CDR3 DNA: TGTGCCAGCAGCACCCTGGCCAAAAACATTCAGTACTTC.